This passage covers 3 T cell receptor beta chains from one sample sequenced in a study of T cell responses to AZD1222 COVID-19 vaccine. Assay: immunoSEQ multiplex PCR; the TCRdb copy retains only in-frame clones and omits some. The data hold about 120,000 clones, with 92% observed a single time. This sample comprised peripheral blood, obtained on day 0 of AZD1222 vaccination. The receptors derive from an adult in good health.

The chain has TRBV6-2 or TRBV6-3 and TRBJ1-2; unclear D gene. The CDR3 runs to 12 residues. Germline V lookup: CDR1 MNHEY, CDR2 SVGEGT. Between the trimmed V and J ends, which lost 3 bases and 4 bases, there was a span of 6 bases. The CDR3 DNA is TGTGCCAGCAGTTATGGAATCTATGGCTACACCTTC. This translates into CASSYGIYGYTF.

CDR3 protein: CASSYEGAPNTEAFF. CDR3 sequence (DNA): TGTGCCAGCAGTTATGAGGGGGCCCCGAACACTGAAGCTTTCTTT. This rearrangement joins TRBV6-2 or TRBV6-3 to TRBJ1-1; TRBD1 agrees at 7 bases. The V and J ends lost 3 bases and 1 base, in that order; junction bases with no gene match: 5. The CDR3 totals 15 residues. Germline loops: CDR1 MNHEY, CDR2 SVGEGT.

The rearrangement links TRBV11-2 to TRBJ1-1; D remains unclear. The V and J ends lost 0 bases and 6 bases respectively, with 8 bases between them. Germline CDR1 SGHAT, CDR2 FQNNGV. The CDR3 is made up of 13 amino acids. The CDR3 DNA sequence: TGTGCCAGCAGCTTAGATGGGGAGGCTGAAGCTTTCTTT. This codes for CASSLDGEAEAFF. The complete variable domain, with remaining parts taken from reference TRBV11-2 and TRBJ1-1, reads EAGVAQSPRYKIIEKRQSVAFWCNPISGHATLYWYQQILGQGPKLLIQFQNNGVVDDSQLPKDRFSAERLKGVDSTLKIQPAKLEDSAVYLCASSLDGEAEAFFGQGTRLTVV.